The 19 T cell receptor beta chains listed next were all sequenced from one sample in a study of cytomegalovirus exposure and HLA in healthy donors. Some clones are missing from TCRdb's copy, which holds only in-frame ones; the method was immunoSEQ multiplex PCR. Of 150,000 to 200,000 clones detected, roughly nine tenths appear once; the ten largest clones hold roughly 5.7%. The sample taken for sequencing was PBMCs. These receptors were collected from a woman in her 30s in good health and CMV-seronegative.

The table lists this clone with a count of one. The gene calls are TRBV6-1 and TRBJ2-5, with TRBD1 matching over 9 bases. Germline values: CDR1 MNHNS, CDR2 SASEGT. The J segment lost 4 bases and the V segment lost 4 bases, leaving 1 base of the junction unmatched. The CDR3 runs 13 residues. For the CDR3, the DNA is TGTGCCAGCAGTGGACAGGGGGGAGAGACCCAGTACTTC. Its translation is CASSGQGGETQYF.

This clone appeared once. This chain links TRBV4-3 with TRBJ1-2; D unclear. The CDR3 contains 15 residues. Trimming cost V 2 bases and J 2 bases, with 12 bases left between them. Germline lookup yields CDR1 LGHNA and CDR2 YSLEER. The CDR3 DNA reads TGCGCCAGCAGCCAATCCCCCCAGACGAACTATGGCTACACCTTC. It encodes CASSQSPQTNYGYTF.

The chain links TRBV28 to TRBJ2-3; 11 nucleotides line up with TRBD1. With 6 bases clipped from V and 3 bases from J, the junction kept 8 bases outside the gene matches. This CDR3 is 16 amino acids long. The germline V gene has CDR1 MDHEN and CDR2 SYDVKM. The CDR3 DNA sequence: TGTGCCAGCAGACGCTTGGGGACAGGGGGGACAGATACGCAGTATTTT. Amino acid sequence: CASRRLGTGGTDTQYF.

CDR3 region: CASSLGRNYGYTF. For the CDR3, the DNA is TGTGCCAGCAGTTTAGGGAGGAACTATGGCTACACCTTC. This rearrangement joins TRBV28 to TRBJ1-2; no definite D call. The CDR3 loop spans 13 amino acids. Germline V lookup: CDR1 MDHEN, CDR2 SYDVKM. The V and J ends lost 2 bases and 2 bases respectively, with 6 bases between them.

The chain is built from TRBV5-6 and TRBJ2-7; weak D call: TRBD1 (5 bases). Looked up from germline, CDR1 is SGHDT and CDR2 is YYEEEE. V was clipped by 3 bases and J by 1 base, with 5 bases between them. CDR3 length: 12 amino acids. CDR3 in amino acids: CASSSGSYEQYF. In DNA form, the CDR3 reads TGTGCCAGCAGCTCAGGGTCCTACGAGCAGTACTTC.

V gene TRBV6-5 combines with J gene TRBJ1-2; D is uncertain. The CDR3 loop spans 14 amino acids. V lost 0 bases and J 4 bases, leaving 9 bases between the germline ends. Germline V lookup: CDR1 MNHEY, CDR2 SVGAGI. CDR3 residues: CASSYSQATYGYTF. Here the CDR3 DNA reads TGTGCCAGCAGTTACTCCCAGGCTACCTATGGCTACACCTTC.

This clone was recorded a few times. The J gene is TRBJ2-7, the V gene TRBV14; TRBD1 might be the D (5 bases). The CDR3 contains 15 residues. The germline gives CDR1 SGHDN, CDR2 FVKESK. The V end lost 6 bases, the J end lost 5 bases, and 20 bases lay between the germline ends. The CDR3 DNA reads as TGTGCCAGCAGTTACGACCGTTACTTCAGGGACGAGCAGTACTTC. Translation gives CASSYDRYFRDEQYF.

The chain combines TRBV7-2 with TRBJ2-1, with 12 bases aligning to TRBD2. Trimming at V came to 5 bases and at J to 7 bases, leaving 3 bases not matched to a gene. Germline CDR1 SGHTA, CDR2 FQGNSA. The CDR3 consists of 14 residues. CDR3: CASSQTSGGNEQFF. In DNA, the CDR3 is TGTGCCAGCAGCCAGACTAGCGGGGGTAATGAGCAGTTCTTC.

CDR3 sequence: CASSKDGDTQYF. The CDR3 region has the DNA TGTGCCAGCAGTAAAGATGGAGATACGCAGTATTTT. The chain joins TRBV7-3 to TRBJ2-3; no clear D. Germline CDR1 reads SGHTA; CDR2 reads FQGTGA. The V end was cut by 6 bases, the J end by 5 bases, with 9 bases between. This CDR3 region has 12 residues.

The chain is built from TRBV6-1 and TRBJ1-4; D might be TRBD1 (5 bases). Germline-derived CDR1 and CDR2 are MNHNS and SASEGT. V was clipped by 6 bases and J by 8 bases, with 16 bases between them. The CDR3 consists of 14 residues. This CDR3 is CASRRGGALEKLFF. The CDR3 DNA is TGTGCCAGCAGACGCGGCGGGGCGCTGGAAAAACTGTTTTTT.

The chain couples TRBV27 to TRBJ2-7; 11 bases fit TRBD1. The CDR3 consists of 15 residues. With V trimmed by 2 bases and J by 9 bases, 9 bases remained unmatched. Germline CDR1 reads MNHEY; CDR2 reads SMNVEV (reference sequence). The CDR3 loop reads CASSLGTGGNTGQYF. CDR3 nucleotides: TGTGCCAGCAGTTTAGGGACAGGGGGGAATACGGGGCAGTACTTC.

A few counts support this clone. The gene calls are TRBV6-1 and TRBJ2-7; D gene uncertain. CDR1 MNHNS and CDR2 SASEGT come from the germline V gene. Trimming left V 6 bases short and J 2 bases short, with 11 bases between. The CDR3 covers 13 residues. The CDR3 sequence is CASSQSLAYEQYF. CDR3 coding DNA: TGTGCCAGCAGCCAATCGCTCGCCTACGAGCAGTACTTC.

This chain uses TRBV5-1 with TRBJ2-7, with a tentative D call TRBD1 (6 bases). Between the trimmed V and J ends, which lost 6 bases and 1 base, there was a span of 20 bases. There are 16 residues in the CDR3. Germline V lookup: CDR1 SGHRS, CDR2 YFSETQ. CDR3 nucleotides: TGCGCCAGCAAACTAACGGCTGGGGGCATTTCCTACGAGCAGTACTTC. It encodes CASKLTAGGISYEQYF.

The rearrangement links TRBV5-6 to TRBJ1-2; unclear D gene. CDR1 and CDR2 from the germline V gene are SGHDT and YYEEEE. The CDR3 loop spans 15 amino acids. V gave up 3 bases and J gave up 0 bases, with 12 bases separating them. CDR3 in amino acids: CASSWTDRANYGYTF. CDR3 sequence (DNA): TGTGCCAGCAGCTGGACCGATCGAGCTAACTATGGCTACACCTTC. Based on the CDR3 plus reference TRBV5-6 and TRBJ1-2, the full variable domain is DAGVTQSPTHLIKTRGQQVTLRCSPKSGHDTVSWYQQALGQGPQFIFQYYEEEERQRGNFPDRFSGHQFPNYSSELNVNALLLGDSALYLCASSWTDRANYGYTFGSGTRLTVV.

The chain is built from TRBV4-2 and TRBJ2-1, with TRBD2 matching over 7 bases. V lost 0 bases, J lost 3 bases, and 8 bases stayed unmatched. The germline V gene encodes CDR1 LGHNA and CDR2 YNFKEQ. The CDR3 consists of 17 residues. The CDR3 nucleotides are TGTGCCAGCAGCCAAGACCAAACTAGCGCTCACTACAATGAGCAGTTCTTC. This codes for CASSQDQTSAHYNEQFF.

The rearrangement joins TRBV15 to TRBJ1-2; no clear D gene. This CDR3 comprises 20 residues. Germline V CDR1 and CDR2: LNHNV, YYDKDF (reference sequence). Trimming removed 1 base from V and 1 base from J, with 25 bases in between. This CDR3 is CATSRGLLSDLGGINYGYTF. CDR3 DNA sequence: TGTGCCACCAGCAGAGGTCTCTTAAGCGACCTCGGAGGGATTAACTATGGCTACACCTTC.

As concerns this clone: The identical CDR3 is also encoded by other nucleotide sequences in the sample. V gene TRBV5-1 combines with J gene TRBJ1-1, with a possible D match to TRBD1 (6 bases). The CDR3 has 14 residues. The V and J ends lost 2 bases and 5 bases respectively, with 13 bases between them. Germline CDR1 and CDR2: SGHRS and YFSETQ. CDR3 coding DNA: TGCGCCAGCAGCTTCGGAGGGGGAGGAACTGAAGCTTTCTTT. Amino acid sequence: CASSFGGGGTEAFF.

The chain uses TRBV9 and TRBJ2-1, with D uncertain. V shed 1 base and J shed 10 bases, with 9 bases lying between them. Germline lookup yields CDR1 SGDLS and CDR2 YYNGEE. CDR3 length: 12 amino acids. The CDR3 loop is CASSVFTGEQFF. DNA of the CDR3: TGTGCCAGCAGCGTATTTACTGGGGAGCAGTTCTTC.

The rearrangement uses TRBV29-1 and TRBJ2-1; D is unresolved. Trimming removed 6 bases from V and 4 bases from J, with 13 bases in between. The germline V gene encodes CDR1 SQVTM and CDR2 ANQGSEA. CDR3 length: 13 residues. Written as DNA, the CDR3 is TGCAGCGTCTGGAGTATAGGGTACAATGAGCAGTTCTTC. This encodes CSVWSIGYNEQFF.